This TCR beta chain appears in the sequencing data of a study of blood T cell repertoires in COVID-19. Turning to the study itself: There were acute and convalescent COVID-19 samples, and they came from the United States, Italy and Spain. Sources were T cells, B-cell-depleted T cells, or PBMCs; the material itself was cDNA or gDNA.

CDR3 length equals 12 residues. The germline V and J ends were trimmed by 6 bases and 14 bases, with 19 bases remaining between them. CDR1 SNHLY and CDR2 FYNNEI come from the germline V gene. Authors' analysis steps: Reference gene primer amplification in the assay estimated nucleated cell counts. Data came from immunoSEQ multiplex PCR; TCRdb stores just in-frame clones and leaves some out. D and trimming were read from the DNA, whereas the V and J calls and clone size are those reported in that table. The repertoire holds about 84,000 clones, with 70% to 85% as singletons. The gene calls are TRBV2 and TRBJ2-5, with TRBD2 as a possible D gene (5 bases). Sequencing was performed on peripheral blood. The TCR was taken from a man aged 50 or older with active or convalescent COVID-19. The CDR3 loop reads CASRGLEDLIYF. The CDR3 nucleotides are TGTGCCAGCAGAGGACTTGAAGACTTAATCTACTTC.